The T cell receptor beta chain described here comes from a study of Graves' ophthalmopathy and Graves' hyperthyroidism. The wider study: Upon initial diagnosis and before any treatment, peripheral blood was collected. The study, taken as a whole, reports: Most thyroid clonotypes expanded beyond 0.001 frequency were also found in blood.

The study amplified TCR beta CDR3 regions using RNA transcripts. HTBI primers primed a first-round RT-PCR, and a second-round multiplex PCR followed. In TCRdb, the multiplex PCR reads were re-called with MiXCR into one record per CDR3 protein. The sample shows fewer than 350,000 distinct CDR3 sequences, under 20% of them seen only once. There are many counts of this clonotype. Its matching antigen is unknown. Germline V CDR1 and CDR2: DFQATT, SNEGSKA (reference sequence). V lost 6 bases, J lost 5 bases, and 17 bases lay in between. This CDR3 is 13 amino acids long. This chain links TRBV20-1 with TRBJ2-7, with TRBD2 as a possible D gene (5 bases). The receptor was derived from an adult man with Graves' ophthalmopathy. Sample: peripheral blood. The CDR3: CSAYSGAFHEQYF. The CDR3 nucleotides are TGCAGTGCCTACAGCGGAGCGTTCCACGAGCAGTACTTC.